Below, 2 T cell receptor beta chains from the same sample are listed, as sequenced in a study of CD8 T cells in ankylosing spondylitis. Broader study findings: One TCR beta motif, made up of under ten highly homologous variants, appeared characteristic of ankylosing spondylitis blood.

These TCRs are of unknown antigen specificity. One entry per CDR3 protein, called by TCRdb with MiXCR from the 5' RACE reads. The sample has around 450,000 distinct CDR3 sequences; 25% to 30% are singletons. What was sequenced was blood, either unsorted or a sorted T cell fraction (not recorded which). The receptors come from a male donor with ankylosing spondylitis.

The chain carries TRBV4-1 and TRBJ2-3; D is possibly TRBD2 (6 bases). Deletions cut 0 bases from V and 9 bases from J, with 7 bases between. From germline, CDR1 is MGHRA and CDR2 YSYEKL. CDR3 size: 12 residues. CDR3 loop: CASSQEGGTQYF. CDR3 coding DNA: TGCGCCAGCAGCCAAGAAGGAGGGACGCAGTATTTT.

CDR3 nucleotides: TGTGCCAGCAGTGAAGCTAACAGACATTACGAGCAGTACTTC. It encodes CASSEANRHYEQYF. The chain uses TRBV6-1 and TRBJ2-7; D uncertain. CDR1 is MNHNS, CDR2 SASEGT, per germline. This CDR3 is built from 14 residues. V lost 0 bases and J 4 bases, leaving 10 bases between the germline ends.